This T cell receptor (beta chain) originates from a study of T cells in localized non-small cell lung cancer. General observations from the study: Uninvolved nearby lung showed the greatest T cell clonality, exceeding that found in tumor. Median roughly 57 top-100 tumor clones were shared with paired adjacent lung. Elevated circulating T cell density in blood was associated with longer overall survival.

CDR1 and CDR2 from the germline V gene are SGHAT and FQNNGV. Trimming pared 0 bases from V and 6 bases from J, leaving 16 bases between. There are 16 residues in the CDR3. As regards this clone: Its specificity is not known.

Assay used: immunoSEQ multiplex PCR; TCRdb lists only in-frame clones, some missing. The sample includes approximately 47,000 clones, roughly 86% of them seen just once. The sequence was collected from a man aged 40-75 years with stage II lung adenocarcinoma. This chain connects TRBV11-2 to TRBJ2-3, with a possible D match to TRBD1 (6 bases). The sample was PBMCs, taken before any cancer treatment. CDR3 in amino acids: CASSLEETPQGDTQYF. As DNA, the CDR3 is TGTGCCAGCAGCTTAGAGGAGACTCCCCAGGGGGATACGCAGTATTTT.